This TCR beta chain emerged from a study of OX40 agonist ivuxolimab in advanced cancers. About the study: Ivuxolimab was administered intravenously to patients at 0.01 to 10 mg/kg every 2 weeks.

This clone was detected a few times. Clones were read by immunoSEQ multiplex PCR, and TCRdb kept only the in-frame ones, dropping some. The top ten clones hold 3.5% to 4% of a sample with tens of thousands of clones, 85% of them seen once. This CDR3 is built from 14 residues. This TCR came from an adult with an advanced solid tumor such as melanoma, head and neck, liver or kidney cancer. The sample here was CD4+ or CD8+ T cells sorted from blood, taken in a trial of the OX40 agonist ivuxolimab. This chain connects TRBV21-1 to TRBJ2-5. TRBV21-1 is a pseudogene locus. CDR3 loop: CASTPLDTVGTQYF. Here the CDR3 DNA reads TGTGCCAGCACCCCTTTGGATACGGTGGGGACCCAGTACTTC.